This TCR beta chain stems from a study of radiotherapy plus CTLA-4 blockade in lung cancer. On this clone itself: Its antigen is as yet unknown.

Using immunoSEQ multiplex PCR, the repertoire was profiled, and TCRdb retains in-frame clones only, with some absent. The profile shows about 48,000 clones, approximately 78% of them singletons. Regarding the study as a whole: Dynamics of early blood T cell clones, together with interferon-beta, were reportedly the best predictors of response.

This CDR3 region has 18 residues. Germline V gene sequence: CDR1 SGHAT, CDR2 FQNNGV. J was trimmed by 0 bases and V by 5 bases; bases with no gene match: 13. CTLA-4 blockade using ipilimumab, together with focal radiation, was received by patients with chemo-refractory metastatic non-small-cell lung cancer. This TCR was recovered from a human donor with non-small cell lung cancer who had stable disease on radiotherapy plus ipilimumab. The sample here was peripheral blood, taken from a patient treated with radiotherapy plus ipilimumab. The genes are TRBV11-2 and TRBJ2-1, with TRBD2 identical over 7 bases. The CDR3 protein is CASSIPGGAGSSYNEQFF. CDR3 in DNA: TGTGCCAGCAGCATCCCGGGGGGAGCGGGGAGCTCCTACAATGAGCAGTTCTTC. Looking up the rest from reference TRBV11-2 and TRBJ2-1 gives the full variable domain: EAGVAQSPRYKIIEKRQSVAFWCNPISGHATLYWYQQILGQGPKLLIQFQNNGVVDDSQLPKDRFSAERLKGVDSTLKIQPAKLEDSAVYLCASSIPGGAGSSYNEQFFGPGTRLTVL.